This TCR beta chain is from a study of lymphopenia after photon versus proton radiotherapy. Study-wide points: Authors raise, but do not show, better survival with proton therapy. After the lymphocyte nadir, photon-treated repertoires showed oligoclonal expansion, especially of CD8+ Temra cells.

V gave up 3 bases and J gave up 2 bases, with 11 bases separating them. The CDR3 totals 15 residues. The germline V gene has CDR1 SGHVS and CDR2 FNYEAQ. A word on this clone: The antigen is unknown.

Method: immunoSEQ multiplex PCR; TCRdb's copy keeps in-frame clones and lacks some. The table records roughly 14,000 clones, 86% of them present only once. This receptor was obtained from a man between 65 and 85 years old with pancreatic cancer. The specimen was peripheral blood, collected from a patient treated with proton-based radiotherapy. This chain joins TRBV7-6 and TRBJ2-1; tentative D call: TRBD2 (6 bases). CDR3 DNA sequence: TGTGCCAGCAGCTTTTTGGGCGGGGCCTACAATGAGCAGTTCTTC. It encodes CASSFLGGAYNEQFF.